A single sample gave rise to the 31 T cell receptor beta chains below, sequenced in a study of blood T cell repertoires in COVID-19. Assay: immunoSEQ multiplex PCR; the TCRdb copy retains only in-frame clones and omits some. This sample has about 3,800 clones; around 93% occur once, and the top ten carry approximately 7.1%. The material sequenced was peripheral blood. The source is a man aged 50-60 years with active COVID-19.

The V gene is TRBV7-2, the J gene TRBJ1-5; possible D gene TRBD1, 6 bases. Germline-derived CDR1 and CDR2 are SGHTA and FQGNSA. There are 15 residues in the CDR3. Trimming removed 1 base from V and 5 bases from J, with 12 bases in between. CDR3 sequence: CASSLDGQSDQPQHF. In DNA, the CDR3 is TGTGCCAGCAGCTTAGATGGACAGAGCGATCAGCCCCAGCATTTT.

The chain links TRBV7-9 to TRBJ2-7; 7 bases align to TRBD2. J gave up 7 bases and V 0 bases, and 9 bases lay outside the gene matches. The CDR3 contains 15 residues. Germline V CDR1 and CDR2: SEHNR, FQNEAQ (reference sequence). The CDR3 DNA reads TGTGCCAGCAGCTTAGCGGGGCTAGCGGAACCTGAGCAGTACTTC. Its translation is CASSLAGLAEPEQYF.

This clone came up once. V and J are TRBV19 and TRBJ2-3, with D unclear. Germline lookup yields CDR1 LNHDA and CDR2 SQIVND (reference sequence). Trimming took 2 bases from V and 0 from J, leaving 6 bases between them. The CDR3 contains 14 residues. The CDR3 region is CASSIIPSTDTQYF. CDR3 DNA sequence: TGTGCCAGTAGTATAATCCCAAGCACAGATACGCAGTATTTT.

J is TRBJ1-5 and V is TRBV18; 8 bases agree with TRBD1. The CDR3 is 14 residues long. Germline assignment: CDR1 KGHSH and CDR2 LQKENI. J gave up 3 bases and V 4 bases, and 2 bases lay outside the gene matches. CDR3 sequence: CASSQQGANQPQHF. CDR3 coding DNA: TGTGCCAGCTCACAGCAGGGGGCCAATCAGCCCCAGCATTTT.

The chain links TRBV6-1 to TRBJ2-3, with TRBD2 identical over 7 bases. The CDR3 consists of 15 residues. V shed 2 bases, J shed 3 bases, and the junction held 5 bases outside the gene matches. In germline, CDR1 is MNHNS, CDR2 SASEGT. The CDR3 loop reads CASSESSGRTDTQYF. The CDR3 DNA is TGTGCCAGCAGTGAATCTAGCGGCAGGACAGATACGCAGTATTTT.

The CDR3 here is CASSPPNDEQFF. The CDR3 DNA follows: TGTGCCAGCAGTCCCCCTAACGATGAGCAGTTCTTC. The chain links TRBV28 to TRBJ2-1; no clear D gene. V was clipped by 5 bases and J by 8 bases, with 10 bases between them. The germline V gene has CDR1 MDHEN and CDR2 SYDVKM. The CDR3 consists of 12 residues.

This chain links TRBV19 with TRBJ2-7; 9 bases match TRBD1. V lost 3 bases, J lost 3 bases, and 9 bases stayed unmatched. The CDR3 spans 16 residues. Per the germline V gene, CDR1 is LNHDA and CDR2 is SQIVND (reference sequence). CDR3 coding DNA: TGTGCCAGTAGTATGGGGACCGGGACAGGGATCTACGAGCAGTACTTC. This translates into CASSMGTGTGIYEQYF.

This chain joins TRBV30 and TRBJ2-1; D is possibly TRBD1 (6 bases). V lost 8 bases, J lost 10 bases, and 33 bases lay in between. CDR1 is GTSNPN, CDR2 SVGIG, per germline (reference sequence). CDR3 length equals 17 residues. The chain's CDR3 is CARRNWLGTSPSGEQFF. The CDR3 DNA follows: TGTGCCCGACGAAACTGGTTAGGGACAAGTCCCTCTGGGGAGCAGTTCTTC.

This clone was counted once. DNA of the CDR3: TGCGCCAGCAGCTTGGACCCCACAGGGAACACTGAAGCTTTCTTT. It yields the protein CASSLDPTGNTEAFF. J is TRBJ1-1 and V is TRBV5-1, with D perhaps TRBD1 (5 bases). This CDR3 is 15 amino acids long. Trimming removed 0 bases from V and 1 base from J, with 10 bases in between. Looked up from germline, CDR1 is SGHRS and CDR2 is YFSETQ.

The V gene is TRBV18, the J gene TRBJ2-7; 9 bases map to TRBD1. The V segment lost 3 bases and the J segment 6 bases; nucleotides outside the gene matches: 9. The germline V gene encodes CDR1 KGHSH and CDR2 LQKENI. The CDR3 has 15 amino acids. The CDR3 loop reads CASSPQPGQGPEQYF. DNA of the CDR3: TGTGCCAGCTCACCCCAACCGGGACAGGGACCCGAGCAGTACTTC.

The gene calls are TRBV29-1 and TRBJ2-5; TRBD2 matches 12 bases. There are 16 residues in the CDR3. Germline CDR1 is SQVTM and CDR2 is ANQGSEA. The junction had 8 bases not matched to a gene; V was cut back by 1 base and J by 5 bases. The CDR3 sequence is CSVEGASGRAGETQYF. CDR3 DNA sequence: TGCAGCGTTGAAGGGGCTAGCGGGAGGGCCGGGGAGACCCAGTACTTC. The full variable domain, completed using reference TRBV29-1 and TRBJ2-5, is SAVISQKPSRDICQRGTSLTIQCQVDSQVTMMFWYRQQPGQSLTLIATANQGSEATYESGFVIDKFPISRPNLTFSTLTVSNMSPEDSSIYLCSVEGASGRAGETQYFGPGTRLLVL.

The rearrangement links TRBV18 to TRBJ2-7; D is uncertain. Germline lookup yields CDR1 KGHSH and CDR2 LQKENI. Trimming shortened V by 2 bases and J by 1 base, and 3 bases separated the two germline ends. This CDR3 is 12 amino acids long. As DNA, the CDR3 is TGTGCCAGCTCACCAGTATCCTACGAGCAGTACTTC. Its protein product is CASSPVSYEQYF.

V usage is TRBV4-3 and J usage is TRBJ2-1; TRBD1 matches at 9 bases. This CDR3 comprises 16 residues. Per germline, CDR1 LGHNA and CDR2 YSLEER. V was pared by 3 bases and J by 3 bases, with 6 bases of the junction left unmatched. CDR3 residues: CASSQTRDRVYNEQFF. The CDR3 coding sequence is TGCGCCAGCAGCCAGACTCGGGACAGGGTCTACAATGAGCAGTTCTTC.

V and J are TRBV9 and TRBJ2-1; possibly TRBD2 for D (5 bases). Looked up from germline, CDR1 is SGDLS and CDR2 is YYNGEE. The V and J ends lost 0 bases and 7 bases respectively, with 20 bases between them. The CDR3 extends over 17 amino acids. The CDR3 here is CASSVGLTTMTQNEQFF. CDR3 coding DNA: TGTGCCAGCAGCGTAGGGTTGACTACCATGACGCAAAATGAGCAGTTCTTC.

This clone has a single count. The chain joins TRBV6-6 to TRBJ2-1, with D perhaps TRBD2 (6 bases). V gave up 4 bases and J gave up 9 bases, with 13 bases separating them. CDR1 and CDR2 (germline): MNHNY, SVGAGI (reference sequence). The CDR3 consists of 13 residues. In DNA, the CDR3 is TGTGCCAGCAGTTTAAAGACTAGTGGTGAGCAGTTCTTC. Amino acid sequence: CASSLKTSGEQFF.

The chain carries TRBV6-1 and TRBJ2-3, with D unresolved. Trimming stripped 1 base from V and 0 bases from J, with 8 bases between. CDR1 is MNHNS and CDR2 is SASEGT in the germline V gene. The CDR3 has 15 residues. In DNA, the CDR3 is TGTGCCAGCAGTGAAGGGAGACTTAGCACAGATACGCAGTATTTT. Its translation is CASSEGRLSTDTQYF.

The sample holds a few counts of this clone. This chain links TRBV5-1 with TRBJ2-7; 11 positions match TRBD1. This CDR3 spans 15 amino acids. Germline-derived CDR1 and CDR2 are SGHRS and YFSETQ. V trimming: 4 bases; J trimming: 6 bases; junction bases outside the gene matches: 9. The CDR3 DNA is TGCGCCAGCAGCATAAGCTCCGGGACAGGGGGCGAGCAGTACTTC. The encoded protein is CASSISSGTGGEQYF.

The chain joins TRBV11-3 to TRBJ2-2; 8 bases align to TRBD2. Germline loops: CDR1 SGHNT, CDR2 YENEEA. The CDR3 totals 17 residues. J gave up 1 base and V 1 base, and 5 bases lay outside the gene matches. DNA for the CDR3: TGTGCCAGCAGCTTAGGACCGGCGGGGGGGAACACCGGGGAGCTGTTTTTT. This sequence encodes CASSLGPAGGNTGELFF.

The V gene is TRBV5-8, the J gene TRBJ2-7, with D possibly TRBD1 on 6 matching bases. The germline V gene encodes CDR1 SGHTS and CDR2 YDEGEE. The CDR3 runs to 13 residues. Trimming left V 3 bases short and J 3 bases short, with 10 bases between. DNA of the CDR3: TGTGCCAGCAGCTCCCGACAGGTCTACGAGCAGTACTTC. It codes for CASSSRQVYEQYF.

The chain has TRBV15 and TRBJ1-2; D is undetermined. The ends were cut back, 4 bases at V and 4 bases at J, with 10 bases in the middle. CDR1 and CDR2 (germline): LNHNV, YYDKDF (reference sequence). The CDR3 extends over 13 amino acids. This CDR3 is CATSIDGAYGYTF. The CDR3 DNA is TGTGCCACCAGCATAGACGGAGCCTATGGCTACACCTTC.

V usage is TRBV6-1 and J usage is TRBJ1-3; D gene unclear. CDR3 length: 16 amino acids. V lost 2 bases and J 0 bases, leaving 11 bases between the germline ends. Germline CDR1 and CDR2: MNHNS and SASEGT. In nucleotides, the CDR3 is TGTGCCAGCAGTGAATCACGGTATTACTCTGGAAACACCATATATTTT. As protein: CASSESRYYSGNTIYF.

J is TRBJ2-3 and V is TRBV27; D is perhaps TRBD1 (6 bases). Trimming shortened V by 3 bases and J by 1 base, and 11 bases separated the two germline ends. The CDR3 spans 15 residues. The V gene's germline CDR1 is MNHEY and CDR2 SMNVEV (reference sequence). The chain's CDR3 is CASSFSPGGTDTQYF. The DNA for the CDR3 is TGTGCCAGCAGTTTCAGTCCAGGGGGCACAGATACGCAGTATTTT.

V is TRBV20-1 and J is TRBJ2-7; 9 bases are shared with TRBD1. This CDR3 contains 15 residues. Germline assignment: CDR1 DFQATT and CDR2 SNEGSKA (reference sequence). V lost 3 bases, J lost 6 bases, and 12 bases stayed unmatched. CDR3 coding DNA: TGCAGTGCTAGTAGGGGGGGGACAGGGCCCGGCGAGCAGTACTTC. This codes for CSASRGGTGPGEQYF.

The J gene is TRBJ2-3, the V gene TRBV10-2, with D perhaps matching TRBD2 (5 bases). This CDR3 has 14 amino acids. V lost 8 bases, J lost 5 bases, and 17 bases lay in between. Germline-derived CDR1 and CDR2 are WSHSY and SAAADI. CDR3 nucleotides: TGCGCCAGCGAAATAGGGAGTAGTGGAGATACGCAGTATTTT. Protein sequence: CASEIGSSGDTQYF.

The chain's CDR3 is CASSYNGAHGYTF. The CDR3 DNA follows: TGTGCCAGCAGTTATAATGGGGCACATGGCTACACCTTC. J is TRBJ1-2 and V is TRBV6-2 or TRBV6-3; D possibly corresponds to TRBD1 (5 bases). The V gene lost 3 bases and the J gene lost 6 bases, with 11 bases spanning the gap. Germline V CDR1 and CDR2: MNHEY, SVGEGT. The CDR3 is 13 amino acids.

The rearrangement joins TRBV5-1 to TRBJ2-3, with a weak D call TRBD1 (7 bases). The ends were cut back, 0 bases at V and 5 bases at J, with 16 bases in the middle. The CDR3 extends over 16 amino acids. The germline V gene encodes CDR1 SGHRS and CDR2 YFSETQ. For the CDR3, the DNA is TGCGCCAGCAGCTTGGGCCAGGGGGGACGAGGAGATACGCAGTATTTT. The encoded protein is CASSLGQGGRGDTQYF.

This sequence joins TRBV30 and TRBJ1-3; no firm D call. Trimming left V 0 bases short and J 0 bases short, with 12 bases between. Germline loops: CDR1 GTSNPN, CDR2 SVGIG (reference sequence). The CDR3 has 16 amino acids. The CDR3 region is CAWSVPTHDSGNTIYF. The CDR3 DNA sequence: TGTGCCTGGAGTGTACCTACTCACGACTCTGGAAACACCATATATTTT.

The genes are TRBV28 and TRBJ2-7, with TRBD2 matching over 8 bases. Germline V lookup: CDR1 MDHEN, CDR2 SYDVKM. The CDR3 covers 14 residues. Losses at the gene ends were 5 bases for V and 6 bases for J; bases not matched to a gene: 9. The CDR3 spells CASSGGLVYTEQYF. Written as DNA, the CDR3 is TGTGCCAGCAGTGGGGGACTAGTATATACCGAGCAGTACTTC.

The CDR3 spells CASTVGSPHNEQFF. The CDR3 nucleotides are TGTGCCAGCACAGTAGGGAGTCCACACAATGAGCAGTTCTTC. V usage is TRBV28 and J usage is TRBJ2-1, with a possible D match to TRBD2 (5 bases). Germline CDR1 is MDHEN and CDR2 is SYDVKM. The CDR3 spans 14 residues. V was cut by 7 bases and J by 5 bases, with 15 bases left in between.

This chain connects TRBV29-1 to TRBJ1-1, with D tentatively TRBD1 (6 bases). This CDR3 is built from 18 residues. V lost 3 bases and J lost 0, with 23 bases in between. CDR1 SQVTM and CDR2 ANQGSEA come from the germline V gene. CDR3 bases: TGCAGCGTTGAGGGGGTGTTGGGTACAGGGCTGCTGAACACTGAAGCTTTCTTT. Translation gives CSVEGVLGTGLLNTEAFF.

By sample fraction, this clone is large. This chain links TRBV11-3 with TRBJ2-1; the D gene is possibly TRBD1 (6 bases). Germline lookup yields CDR1 SGHNT and CDR2 YENEEA. The CDR3 has 15 amino acids. Trimming pared 5 bases from V and 6 bases from J, leaving 17 bases between. For the CDR3, the DNA is TGTGCCAGCAGCCCCAGTACAGGGTCTTCCAATGAGCAGTTCTTC. This codes for CASSPSTGSSNEQFF.